This entry lists 20 T cell receptor beta chains sequenced from one sample in a study of radiation and T cells in renal cell carcinoma. The treatment: treatment-naive control, cytoreductive nephrectomy. Sequenced by immunoSEQ multiplex PCR; TCRdb stores in-frame clones only, minus some. Of about 24,000 clones in the sample, 55% to 75% were seen once. The input for sequencing was tumor tissue, taken from a patient whose treatment was nephrectomy without radiotherapy. The receptor set was obtained from a middle-aged man with renal cell carcinoma.

CDR3 residues: CASSPSSGSSSYEQYF. For the CDR3, the DNA is TGTGCCAGCTCACCATCTAGCGGGAGTAGTTCCTACGAGCAGTACTTC. The chain links TRBV18 to TRBJ2-7; 10 nucleotides line up with TRBD2. Unmatched junction bases numbered 5, after V lost 2 bases and J lost 1 base. Germline CDR1 and CDR2: KGHSH and LQKENI. CDR3 length: 16 amino acids.

V gene TRBV9 combines with J gene TRBJ1-1; no reliable D call. The CDR3 runs 14 residues. The germline V gene encodes CDR1 SGDLS and CDR2 YYNGEE. V lost 0 bases and J 1 base, leaving 7 bases between the germline ends. The CDR3 coding sequence is TGTGCCAGCAGCGTAGGTCTTCAGAACACTGAAGCTTTCTTT. Translated: CASSVGLQNTEAFF. The complete variable domain, with remaining parts taken from reference TRBV9 and TRBJ1-1, reads DSGVTQTPKHLITATGQRVTLRCSPRSGDLSVYWYQQSLDQGLQFLIQYYNGEERAKGNILERFSAQQFPDLHSELNLSSLELGDSALYFCASSVGLQNTEAFFGQGTRLTVV.

The chain has TRBV7-8 and TRBJ2-6; 10 nucleotides align to TRBD2. The CDR3 contains 17 residues. V trimming: 5 bases; J trimming: 0 bases; junction bases outside the gene matches: 4. Per germline, CDR1 SGHVS and CDR2 FQNEAQ. As DNA, the CDR3 is TGTGCCAGCAGCCCACTAGCGGGGTTCTCTGGGGCCAACGTCCTGACTTTC. Residues: CASSPLAGFSGANVLTF.

This clone was seen more than once but under ten times. The rearrangement uses TRBV4-1 and TRBJ1-2, with D tentatively TRBD1 (6 bases). The CDR3 has 16 amino acids. Germline CDR1 is MGHRA and CDR2 is YSYEKL. Trimming cost V 0 bases and J 2 bases, with 13 bases left between them. The chain's CDR3 is CASSQDKNRENYGYTF. The CDR3 region has the DNA TGCGCCAGCAGCCAAGATAAAAACAGGGAGAACTATGGCTACACCTTC.

This clone was recorded at least ten times. The CDR3 region is CASSIGAGGRQPQHF. The DNA of the CDR3 is TGTGCCAGTAGTATTGGAGCAGGGGGCCGGCAGCCCCAGCATTTT. The V and J genes are TRBV19 and TRBJ1-5; 8 bases agree with TRBD1. The CDR3 extends over 15 amino acids. V trimming: 3 bases; J trimming: 7 bases; junction bases outside the gene matches: 8. Germline-derived CDR1 and CDR2 are LNHDA and SQIVND (reference sequence).

J is TRBJ1-5 and V is TRBV9; unclear D gene. Germline V gene lookup returns CDR1 SGDLS and CDR2 YYNGEE. Trimming took 0 bases from V and 0 from J, leaving 7 bases between them. The length of the CDR3 is 15 residues. The DNA of the CDR3 is TGTGCCAGCAGCGTAGATAGCTATAGCAATCAGCCCCAGCATTTT. Encoded protein: CASSVDSYSNQPQHF.

CDR3 sequence reads: CAGPINRAPYEQYV. DNA for the CDR3: TGCGCCGGACCGATAAACAGGGCCCCCTACGAGCAGTACGTC. The V gene is TRBV10-1, the J gene TRBJ2-7, with a possible D match to TRBD1 (6 bases). Trimming removed 11 bases from V and 2 bases from J, with 19 bases in between. The CDR3 runs 14 residues. Germline V lookup: CDR1 WNHNN, CDR2 SYGVQD (reference sequence).

The chain carries TRBV28 and TRBJ2-5, with a tentative D call TRBD2 (6 bases). Germline V gene lookup returns CDR1 MDHEN and CDR2 SYDVKM. V was cut by 3 bases and J by 1 base, with 15 bases left in between. The CDR3 loop spans 16 amino acids. CDR3 sequence: CASSFRGRRGQETQYF. CDR3 DNA: TGTGCCAGCAGTTTTCGTGGCAGGAGGGGCCAAGAGACCCAGTACTTC.

This chain links TRBV11-2 with TRBJ2-7, with unresolved D. This CDR3 has 15 amino acids. V lost 5 bases, J lost 3 bases, and 17 bases lay in between. The V gene's germline CDR1 is SGHAT and CDR2 FQNNGV. CDR3 region: CASSPRTDGIYEQYF. CDR3 bases: TGTGCCAGCAGCCCAAGGACCGATGGGATCTACGAGCAGTACTTC. Full variable domain (outside the CDR3, taken from reference TRBV11-2 and TRBJ2-7): EAGVAQSPRYKIIEKRQSVAFWCNPISGHATLYWYQQILGQGPKLLIQFQNNGVVDDSQLPKDRFSAERLKGVDSTLKIQPAKLEDSAVYLCASSPRTDGIYEQYFGPGTRLTVT.

The chain has TRBV20-1 and TRBJ1-2; tentatively, D is TRBD1 (5 bases). This CDR3 contains 11 residues. The V end was cut by 6 bases, the J end by 1 base, with 6 bases between. CDR1 and CDR2 from the germline V gene are DFQATT and SNEGSKA (reference sequence). CDR3: CSAQGNYGYTF. The CDR3 DNA follows: TGCAGTGCGCAGGGTAACTATGGCTACACCTTC.

The chain combines TRBV5-1 with TRBJ1-1, with 8 bases identical to TRBD1. J was trimmed by 10 bases and V by 3 bases; bases with no gene match: 8. The CDR3 spans 13 residues. Per the germline V gene, CDR1 is SGHRS and CDR2 is YFSETQ. This CDR3 is CASSSTQGAGAFF. CDR3 DNA: TGCGCCAGCAGCTCCACTCAGGGGGCAGGAGCTTTCTTT.

The gene calls are TRBV6-6 and TRBJ2-2; 7 nucleotides match TRBD1. This CDR3 comprises 15 residues. Looked up from germline, CDR1 is MNHNY and CDR2 is SVGAGI (reference sequence). The ends lost 2 bases at V and 0 bases at J; junction bases unmatched: 0. Here the CDR3 reads CASSYDRANTGELFF. The CDR3 nucleotides read TGTGCCAGCAGTTACGACAGGGCGAACACCGGGGAGCTGTTTTTT.

J is TRBJ1-2 and V is TRBV21-1; TRBD1 was called by the table and not checked on the DNA. TRBV21-1 is a pseudogene locus. The CDR3 length is 19 residues. For the CDR3, the DNA is TGTGCCAGCAGCAAAGTCGTGGGGACAGGGCCGGGTCCGGGCTATGGCTACACCTTC. It translates to CASSKVVGTGPGPGYGYTF.

The rearrangement links TRBV5-4 to TRBJ1-2; 7 bases are shared with TRBD1. V lost 4 bases to trimming and J lost 3 bases; unmatched junction nucleotides: 15. The CDR3 is 17 residues long. Germline CDR1 is SGHNT and CDR2 is YYREEE (reference sequence). CDR3 residues: CASSPGQAYLKDYGYTF. Written as DNA, the CDR3 is TGTGCCAGCAGCCCCGGACAGGCCTACCTAAAGGACTATGGCTACACCTTC.

This clone appeared a few times. The chain couples TRBV6-1 to TRBJ2-2; 12 bases line up with TRBD2. The CDR3 totals 15 residues. J was trimmed by 6 bases and V by 2 bases; bases with no gene match: 1. Germline V gene data show CDR1 as MNHNS and CDR2 as SASEGT. CDR3 nucleotide sequence: TGTGCCAGCAGTGAACTAGCGGGGGGGCCCGGGGAGCTGTTTTTT. Amino acids: CASSELAGGPGELFF.

V is TRBV9 and J is TRBJ1-2; TRBD1 matches 10 bases. V shed 4 bases, J shed 6 bases, and the junction held 3 bases outside the gene matches. The germline V gene encodes CDR1 SGDLS and CDR2 YYNGEE. The CDR3 is 13 amino acids. CDR3 DNA: TGTGCCAGCAGCCGTGGACAGGGGGATGGCTACACCTTC. It translates to CASSRGQGDGYTF.

The chain combines TRBV5-1 with TRBJ1-5; D possibly corresponds to TRBD1 (5 bases). Germline CDR1 is SGHRS and CDR2 is YFSETQ. V lost 4 bases and J lost 4, with 36 bases in between. This CDR3 is built from 22 residues. The CDR3: CASSSLPPFRLLPGSGNQPQHF. In nucleotides, the CDR3 is TGCGCCAGCAGCAGCCTCCCTCCGTTCCGACTCTTGCCAGGGTCGGGGAATCAGCCCCAGCATTTT. Looking up the rest from reference TRBV5-1 and TRBJ1-5 gives the full variable domain: KAGVTQTPRYLIKTRGQQVTLSCSPISGHRSVSWYQQTPGQGLQFLFEYFSETQRNKGNFPGRFSGRQFSNSRSEMNVSTLELGDSALYLCASSSLPPFRLLPGSGNQPQHFGDGTRLSIL.

This clone was seen a handful of times. The chain uses TRBV5-6 and TRBJ1-2; 8 positions match TRBD1. J was trimmed by 3 bases and V by 5 bases; bases with no gene match: 12. The CDR3 has 16 amino acids. CDR1 and CDR2 from the germline V gene are SGHDT and YYEEEE. CDR3 region: CASRSPYGQGHYGYTF. As DNA, the CDR3 is TGTGCCAGCAGGTCCCCATACGGACAGGGCCACTATGGCTACACCTTC. The whole variable domain, filled in from reference TRBV5-6 and TRBJ1-2, reads DAGVTQSPTHLIKTRGQQVTLRCSPKSGHDTVSWYQQALGQGPQFIFQYYEEEERQRGNFPDRFSGHQFPNYSSELNVNALLLGDSALYLCASRSPYGQGHYGYTFGSGTRLTVV.

This clone was seen a few times. The chain links TRBV14 to TRBJ1-1; D is uncertain. V lost 1 base to trimming and J lost 3 bases, with 6 bases between them. Germline-derived CDR1 and CDR2 are SGHDN and FVKESK. CDR3 length: 13 residues. CDR3 nucleotides: TGTGCCAGCAGCCAAGTGATGGACACTGAAGCTTTCTTT. This sequence encodes CASSQVMDTEAFF.

The chain joins TRBV7-9 to TRBJ2-1; a weak D match, TRBD2 (7 bases). The V gene's germline CDR1 is SEHNR and CDR2 FQNEAQ (reference sequence). V dropped 11 bases and J dropped 0 bases, with 20 bases sitting between them. This CDR3 comprises 16 residues. CDR3 in amino acids: CACQEGGGRSYNEQFF. CDR3 DNA sequence: TGTGCCTGCCAAGAGGGCGGGGGCCGCTCCTACAATGAGCAGTTCTTC.